The sequence of this T cell receptor beta chain was determined in a study of blood T cell repertoires in COVID-19. On the study more broadly: Acute and convalescent COVID-19 specimens originated in the United States, Italy and Spain. The cDNA or gDNA used as material had been derived from T cells, B-cell-depleted T cells, or PBMCs.

Original data processing: Amplification with reference gene primers provided the estimates of nucleated cell counts. Libraries were prepared by immunoSEQ multiplex PCR; TCRdb keeps only in-frame clonotypes and omits some of them. V, J and clone size derive from that table, while D and trimming were established from the DNA sequence. Of some 160,000 clones in the sample, around four fifths were seen once. The specimen sequenced was peripheral blood. This sequence was found in a woman of 80 years or more with acute or convalescent COVID-19.

The CDR3 loop reads CASSLTGGRETQYF. DNA for the CDR3: TGTGCCAGCAGCTTGACAGGGGGCCGAGAGACCCAGTACTTC. The chain joins TRBV7-2 to TRBJ2-5; 10 nucleotides line up with TRBD1. The J segment lost 4 bases and the V segment lost 3 bases, leaving 2 bases of the junction unmatched. The CDR3 runs 14 residues. CDR1 SGHTA and CDR2 FQGNSA come from the germline V gene.